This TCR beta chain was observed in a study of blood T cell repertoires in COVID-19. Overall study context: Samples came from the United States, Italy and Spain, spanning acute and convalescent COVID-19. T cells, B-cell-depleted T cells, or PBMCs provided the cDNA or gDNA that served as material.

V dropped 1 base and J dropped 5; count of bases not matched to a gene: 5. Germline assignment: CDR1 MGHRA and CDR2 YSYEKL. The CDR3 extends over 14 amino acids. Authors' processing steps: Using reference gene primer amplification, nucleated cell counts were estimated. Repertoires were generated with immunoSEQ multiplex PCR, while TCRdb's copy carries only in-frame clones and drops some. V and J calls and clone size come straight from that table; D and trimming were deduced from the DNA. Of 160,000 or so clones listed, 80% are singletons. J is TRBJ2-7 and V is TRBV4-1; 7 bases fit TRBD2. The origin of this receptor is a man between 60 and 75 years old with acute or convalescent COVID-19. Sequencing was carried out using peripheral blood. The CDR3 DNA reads TGCGCCAGCAGCCAAGGGGGGGGGAGCAACGAGCAGTACTTC. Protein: CASSQGGGSNEQYF.